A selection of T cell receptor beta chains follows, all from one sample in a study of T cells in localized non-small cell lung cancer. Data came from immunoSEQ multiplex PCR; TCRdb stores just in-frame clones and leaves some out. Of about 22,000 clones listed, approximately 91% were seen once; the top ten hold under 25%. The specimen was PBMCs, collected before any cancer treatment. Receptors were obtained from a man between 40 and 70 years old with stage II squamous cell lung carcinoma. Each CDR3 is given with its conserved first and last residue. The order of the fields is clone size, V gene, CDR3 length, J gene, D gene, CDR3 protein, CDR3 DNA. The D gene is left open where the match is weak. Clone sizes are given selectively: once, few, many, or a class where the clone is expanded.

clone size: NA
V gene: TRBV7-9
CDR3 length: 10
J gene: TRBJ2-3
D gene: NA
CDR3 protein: CASSPDTQYF
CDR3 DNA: TGTGCCAGCAGCCCCGATACGCAGTATTTT

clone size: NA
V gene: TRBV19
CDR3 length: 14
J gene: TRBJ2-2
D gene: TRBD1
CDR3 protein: CASSGTGKAGELFF
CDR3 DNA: TGTGCCAGTAGCGGGACAGGGAAAGCCGGGGAGCTGTTTTTT

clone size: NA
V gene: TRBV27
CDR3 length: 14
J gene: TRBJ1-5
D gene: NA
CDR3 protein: CASSFSDGHQPQHF
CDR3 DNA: TGTGCCAGCAGTTTTTCGGACGGCCATCAGCCCCAGCATTTT

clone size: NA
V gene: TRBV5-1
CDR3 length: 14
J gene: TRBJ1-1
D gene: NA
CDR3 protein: CASSFTDGNTEAFF
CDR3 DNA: TGCGCCAGCAGCTTTACGGACGGTAACACTGAAGCTTTCTTT

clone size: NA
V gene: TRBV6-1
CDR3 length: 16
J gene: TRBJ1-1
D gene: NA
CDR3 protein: CASSEDGTDMNTEAFF
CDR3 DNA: TGTGCCAGCAGTGAGGACGGTACGGATATGAACACTGAAGCTTTCTTT

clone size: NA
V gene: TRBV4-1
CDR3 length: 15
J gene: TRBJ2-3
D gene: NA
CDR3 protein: CASSHPPGSTDTQYF
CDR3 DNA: TGCGCCAGCAGCCATCCCCCTGGGTCCACAGATACGCAGTATTTT

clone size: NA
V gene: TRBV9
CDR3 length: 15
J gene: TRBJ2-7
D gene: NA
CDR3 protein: CASSPIWDNSYEQYF
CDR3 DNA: TGTGCCAGCAGCCCCATCTGGGACAACTCCTACGAGCAGTACTTC

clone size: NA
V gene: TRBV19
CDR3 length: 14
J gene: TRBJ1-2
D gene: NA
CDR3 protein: CASSILGYDYGYTF
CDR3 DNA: TGTGCCAGTAGTATCCTGGGATACGACTATGGCTACACCTTC

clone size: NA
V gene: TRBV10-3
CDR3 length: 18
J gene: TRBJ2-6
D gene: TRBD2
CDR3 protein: CAISPSGGKESGANVLTF
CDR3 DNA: TGTGCCATCAGCCCTTCGGGGGGGAAGGAATCTGGGGCCAACGTCCTGACTTTC

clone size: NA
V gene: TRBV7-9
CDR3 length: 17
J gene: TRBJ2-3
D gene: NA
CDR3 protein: CASSLVHGTPDTDTQYF
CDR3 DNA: TGTGCCAGCAGCTTAGTCCACGGGACACCAGACACAGATACGCAGTATTTT

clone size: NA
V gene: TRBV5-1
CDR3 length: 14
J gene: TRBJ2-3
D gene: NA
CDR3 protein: CASSLTGRTDTQYF
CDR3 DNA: TGCGCCAGCAGCTTGACAGGGCGAACAGATACGCAGTATTTT

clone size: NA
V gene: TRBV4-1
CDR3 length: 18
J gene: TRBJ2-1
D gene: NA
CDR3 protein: CASSQGARTAHNYNEQFF
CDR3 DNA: TGCGCCAGCAGCCAAGGGGCACGGACAGCCCATAACTACAATGAGCAGTTCTTC

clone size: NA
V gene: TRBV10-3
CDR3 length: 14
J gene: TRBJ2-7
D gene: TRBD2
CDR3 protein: CAISDPGTSNEQYF
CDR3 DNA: TGTGCCATCAGTGACCCCGGGACTAGCAACGAGCAGTACTTC

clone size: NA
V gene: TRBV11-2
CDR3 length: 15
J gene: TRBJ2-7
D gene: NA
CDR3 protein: CASSSWTVFDHEQYF
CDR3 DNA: TGTGCCAGCAGCTCGTGGACAGTATTCGATCACGAGCAGTACTTC

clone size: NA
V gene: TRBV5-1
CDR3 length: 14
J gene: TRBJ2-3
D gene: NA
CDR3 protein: CASSLGGNLDTQYF
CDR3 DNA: TGCGCCAGCAGCTTGGGTGGTAACCTAGATACGCAGTATTTT

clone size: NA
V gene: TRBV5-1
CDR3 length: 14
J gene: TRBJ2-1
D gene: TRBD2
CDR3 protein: CASSRTSGRDEQFF
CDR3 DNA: TGCGCCAGCAGCCGGACTAGCGGGAGGGATGAGCAGTTCTTC

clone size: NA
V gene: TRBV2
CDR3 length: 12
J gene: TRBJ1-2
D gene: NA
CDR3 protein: CTSKVVNYGYTF
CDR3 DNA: TGTACCAGCAAGGTGGTTAACTATGGCTACACCTTC

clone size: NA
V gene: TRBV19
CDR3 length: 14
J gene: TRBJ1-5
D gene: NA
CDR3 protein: CASDAGNSNQPQHF
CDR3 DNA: TGTGCCAGTGACGCGGGAAATAGCAATCAGCCCCAGCATTTT

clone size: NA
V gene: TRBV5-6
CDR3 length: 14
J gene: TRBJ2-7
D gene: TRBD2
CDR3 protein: CASSLGGGASEQYF
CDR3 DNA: TGTGCCAGCAGCTTGGGCGGGGGGGCCTCCGAGCAGTACTTC

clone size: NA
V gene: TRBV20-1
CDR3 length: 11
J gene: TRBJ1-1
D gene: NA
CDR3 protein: CSARGGNRAFF
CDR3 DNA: TGCAGTGCTAGAGGGGGCAACAGGGCTTTCTTT

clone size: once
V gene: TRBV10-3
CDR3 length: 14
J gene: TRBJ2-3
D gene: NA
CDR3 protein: CAISAPTPDRTQYF
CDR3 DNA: TGTGCCATCAGTGCCCCCACGCCGGACAGAACGCAGTATTTT

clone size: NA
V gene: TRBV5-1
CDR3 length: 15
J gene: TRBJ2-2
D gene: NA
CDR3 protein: CASSLVGPDTGELFF
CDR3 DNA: TGCGCCAGCAGCTTGGTGGGCCCCGACACCGGGGAGCTGTTTTTT

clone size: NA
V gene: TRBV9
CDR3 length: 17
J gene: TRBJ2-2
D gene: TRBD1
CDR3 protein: CASSALTGASVAGELFF
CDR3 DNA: TGTGCCAGCAGCGCATTGACAGGGGCTTCAGTCGCGGGGGAGCTGTTTTTT

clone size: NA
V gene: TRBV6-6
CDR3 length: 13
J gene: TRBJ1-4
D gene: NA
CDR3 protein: CASGRWTNEKLFF
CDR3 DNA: TGTGCCAGCGGAAGGTGGACTAATGAAAAACTGTTTTTT

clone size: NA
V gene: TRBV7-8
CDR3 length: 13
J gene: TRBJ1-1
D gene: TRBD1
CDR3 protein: CASSSGQGTEAFF
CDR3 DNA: TGTGCCAGCAGCTCTGGACAGGGCACTGAAGCTTTCTTT

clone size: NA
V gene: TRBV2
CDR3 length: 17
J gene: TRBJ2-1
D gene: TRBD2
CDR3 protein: CASSEALLIAGDNEQFF
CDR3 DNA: TGTGCCAGCAGTGAAGCGCTTCTGATAGCGGGCGACAATGAGCAGTTCTTC

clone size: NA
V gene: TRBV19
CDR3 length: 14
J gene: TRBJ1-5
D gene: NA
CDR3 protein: CASNPPGPHQPQHF
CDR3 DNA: TGTGCCAGTAACCCTCCGGGGCCACATCAGCCCCAGCATTTT

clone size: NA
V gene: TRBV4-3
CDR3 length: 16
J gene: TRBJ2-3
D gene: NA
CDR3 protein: CASSLAPASSRSPQYF
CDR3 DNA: TGCGCCAGCAGCTTAGCTCCCGCTTCCAGCCGGAGTCCGCAGTATTTT

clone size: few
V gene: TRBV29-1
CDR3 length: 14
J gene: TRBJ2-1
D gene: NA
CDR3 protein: CSAEEGGTYNEQFF
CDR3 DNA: TGCAGCGCCGAAGAGGGGGGTACTTACAATGAGCAGTTCTTC

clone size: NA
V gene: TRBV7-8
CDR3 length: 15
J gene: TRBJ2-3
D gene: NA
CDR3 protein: CASSLEELGTDTQYF
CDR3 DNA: TGTGCCAGCAGCCTCGAGGAGTTAGGCACAGATACGCAGTATTTT

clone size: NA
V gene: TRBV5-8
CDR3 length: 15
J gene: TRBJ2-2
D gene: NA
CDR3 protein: CASQAGRRYTGELFF
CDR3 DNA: TGTGCCAGCCAGGCCGGAAGGAGGTACACCGGGGAGCTGTTTTTT

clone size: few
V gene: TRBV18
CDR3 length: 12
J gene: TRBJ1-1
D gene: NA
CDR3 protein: CASSPPTGKAFF
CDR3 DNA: TGTGCCAGCTCACCACCGACGGGGAAGGCTTTCTTT

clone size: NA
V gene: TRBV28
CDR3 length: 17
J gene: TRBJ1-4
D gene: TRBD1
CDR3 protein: CASRWGTGFPLEEKLFF
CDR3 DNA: TGTGCCAGCAGATGGGGGACAGGATTCCCCCTGGAAGAAAAACTGTTTTTT

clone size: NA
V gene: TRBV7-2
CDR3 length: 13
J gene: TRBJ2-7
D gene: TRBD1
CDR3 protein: CASSSDRENEQYF
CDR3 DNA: TGTGCCAGCAGCTCGGACAGGGAGAACGAGCAGTACTTC

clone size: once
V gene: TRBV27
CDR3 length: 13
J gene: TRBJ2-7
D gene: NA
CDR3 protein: CASSPGSSYEQYF
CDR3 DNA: TGTGCCAGCTCCCCCGGCAGCTCCTACGAGCAGTACTTC

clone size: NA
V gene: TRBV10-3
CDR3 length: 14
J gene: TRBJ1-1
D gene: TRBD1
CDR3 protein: CAISVRTGGTEAFF
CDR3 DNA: TGTGCCATCAGTGTAAGGACAGGGGGCACTGAAGCTTTCTTT

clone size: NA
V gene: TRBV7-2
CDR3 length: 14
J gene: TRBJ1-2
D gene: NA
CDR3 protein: CASSSGTQFYGYTF
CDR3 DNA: TGTGCCAGCAGCTCAGGGACCCAGTTTTATGGCTACACCTTC

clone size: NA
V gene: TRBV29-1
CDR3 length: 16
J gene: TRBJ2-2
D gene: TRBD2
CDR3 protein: CSVVRTSGSGTGELFF
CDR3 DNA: TGCAGCGTAGTAAGGACTAGCGGGAGTGGGACCGGGGAGCTGTTTTTT

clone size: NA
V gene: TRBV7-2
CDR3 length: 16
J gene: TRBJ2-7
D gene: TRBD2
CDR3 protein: CASSSNPAGTPYEQYF
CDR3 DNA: TGTGCCAGCAGCTCCAACCCAGCGGGGACTCCCTACGAGCAGTACTTC

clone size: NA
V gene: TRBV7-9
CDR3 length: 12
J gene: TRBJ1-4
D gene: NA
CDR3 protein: CASSPPNEKLFF
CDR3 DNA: TGTGCCAGCAGCCCCCCCAATGAAAAACTGTTTTTT

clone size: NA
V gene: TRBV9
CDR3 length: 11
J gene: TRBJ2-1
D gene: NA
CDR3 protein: CASSAHNEQFF
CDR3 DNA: TGTGCCAGCAGCGCCCACAATGAGCAGTTCTTC

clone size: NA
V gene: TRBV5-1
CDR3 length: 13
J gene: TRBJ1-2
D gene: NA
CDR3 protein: CASRDSQAYGYTF
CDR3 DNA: TGCGCCAGCAGGGACAGCCAAGCCTATGGCTACACCTTC

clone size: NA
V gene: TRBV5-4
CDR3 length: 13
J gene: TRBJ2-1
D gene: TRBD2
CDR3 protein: CASSSGLDNEQFF
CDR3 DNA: TGTGCCAGCAGCTCCGGACTAGACAATGAGCAGTTCTTC

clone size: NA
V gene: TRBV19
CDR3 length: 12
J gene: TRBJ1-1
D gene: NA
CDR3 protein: CASSIGTTEAFF
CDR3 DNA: TGTGCCAGTAGTATAGGGACCACTGAAGCTTTCTTT

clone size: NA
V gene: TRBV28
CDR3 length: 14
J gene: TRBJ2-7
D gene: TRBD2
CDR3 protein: CATLAGKAGYEQYF
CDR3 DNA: TGTGCCACCTTAGCGGGAAAGGCGGGCTACGAGCAGTACTTC

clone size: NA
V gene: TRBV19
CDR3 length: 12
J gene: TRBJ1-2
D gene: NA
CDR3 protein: CASSVDSYGYTF
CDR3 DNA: TGTGCCAGTAGTGTAGACAGCTATGGCTACACCTTC

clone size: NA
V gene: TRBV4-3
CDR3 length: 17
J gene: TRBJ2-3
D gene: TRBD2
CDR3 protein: CASSQEFGGGGTDTQYF
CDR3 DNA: TGCGCCAGCAGCCAAGAATTTGGCGGGGGGGGCACAGATACGCAGTATTTT

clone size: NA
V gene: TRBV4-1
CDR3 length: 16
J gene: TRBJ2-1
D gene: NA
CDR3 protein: CASSQDGTMTYNEQFF
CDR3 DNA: TGCGCCAGCAGCCAAGACGGCACGATGACATACAATGAGCAGTTCTTC

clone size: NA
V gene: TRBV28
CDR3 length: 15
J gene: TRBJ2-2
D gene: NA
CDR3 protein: CAIPRVGGNTGELFF
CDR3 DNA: TGTGCCATCCCTCGCGTAGGGGGGAATACCGGGGAGCTGTTTTTT

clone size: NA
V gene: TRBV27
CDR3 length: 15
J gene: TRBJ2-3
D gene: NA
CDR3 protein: CVSTLSGLLTDTQYF
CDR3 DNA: TGTGTCAGCACCCTATCGGGACTTCTCACAGATACGCAGTATTTT

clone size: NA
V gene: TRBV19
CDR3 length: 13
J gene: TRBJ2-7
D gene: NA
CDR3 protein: CASSIAQSYEQYF
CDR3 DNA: TGTGCCAGTAGTATCGCCCAGTCCTACGAGCAGTACTTC

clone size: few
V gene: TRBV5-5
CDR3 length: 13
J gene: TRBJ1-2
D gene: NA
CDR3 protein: CASSPDGFYGYTF
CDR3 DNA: TGTGCCAGCAGCCCGGACGGTTTCTATGGCTACACCTTC

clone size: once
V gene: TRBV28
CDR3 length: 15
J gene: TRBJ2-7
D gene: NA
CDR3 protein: CASSLGAGLSYEQYF
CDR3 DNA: TGTGCCAGCAGCCTGGGGGCAGGCCTCTCCTACGAGCAGTACTTC